The T cell receptor beta chain under discussion was sequenced for a study of cytomegalovirus exposure and HLA in healthy donors. The PCR was carried out with 60 Vbeta primers and 13 Jbeta primers. This table comes from immunoSEQ multiplex PCR, and its TCRdb copy is limited to in-frame clones, with some not included. The sample has tens of thousands of clones; roughly four fifths are singletons. About this clone: Its target is unknown.

Study-wide results and caveats: In an earlier analysis, about 87% or about 30%: the productive usage of most TCR beta V segments. The majority of CMV-associated TCR beta chains were reported as apparently HLA-restricted in a later analysis.

Germline loops: CDR1 SGDLS, CDR2 YYNGEE. There are 15 residues in the CDR3. V lost 2 bases and J 0 bases, leaving 11 bases between the germline ends. The sequenced sample was PBMCs. V and J are TRBV9 and TRBJ1-2, with D maybe TRBD1 (6 bases). This sequence originates from a young woman in good health and CMV-seropositive. The CDR3 reads CASSVSTGTNYGYTF. CDR3 bases: TGTGCCAGCAGCGTTTCAACAGGGACTAACTATGGCTACACCTTC.